Listed below are T cell receptor beta chains from one sample, sequenced in a study of T cells after yellow fever vaccination. Via MiXCR, TCRdb re-called the 5' RACE reads, giving one row per CDR3 protein. This table has 250,000 to 300,000 distinct CDR3 sequences, around 9.3% appearing once. The starting material was CD4+ T cells sorted from PBMCs, obtained 5 days after the yellow fever booster vaccination. The receptors originated from a young man who received the YFV17D yellow fever vaccine. CDR3s include the opening cysteine and the closing phenylalanine or tryptophan. D genes are given only for firm matches. Size is stated for part of the rows, as once, few or many counts, or as a class when the clone is expanded.

TRBJ1-2 | many | TRBV5-1 | NA | CASSLYIKGYGYTF | TGCGCCAGCAGCTTGTACATTAAGGGCTATGGCTACACCTTC
TRBJ1-1 | few | TRBV9 | TRBD1 | CASSLYGTENTEAFF | TGTGCCAGCAGCTTATACGGGACAGAGAACACTGAAGCTTTCTTT
TRBJ2-3 | many | TRBV18 | TRBD1 | CASSPGQGSTDTQYF | TGTGCCAGCAGCCCTGGACAGGGGAGCACAGATACGCAGTATTTT
TRBJ2-7 | many | TRBV29-1 | NA | CSVGPAEPYEQYF | TGCAGCGTAGGACCTGCGGAGCCCTACGAGCAGTACTTC
TRBJ1-1 | many | TRBV7-9 | NA | CASSLGAVTEAFF | TGTGCCAGCAGCTTAGGAGCAGTCACTGAAGCTTTCTTT
TRBJ2-3 | many | TRBV27 | TRBD2 | CASSLYRGGSTDTQYF | TGTGCCAGCAGTTTATATCGCGGGGGGAGCACAGATACGCAGTATTTT
TRBJ2-5 | few | TRBV7-2 | TRBD2 | CASSQSAGLAEETQYF | TGTGCCAGCAGCCAATCCGCGGGACTAGCGGAAGAGACCCAGTACTTC
TRBJ1-5 | NA | TRBV2 | NA | CASREQGNQPQHF | TGTGCCAGCAGGGAGCAGGGGAATCAGCCCCAGCATTTT
TRBJ2-1 | many | TRBV9 | TRBD2 | CASSVAPLAGGLVSYNEQFF | TGTGCCAGCAGCGTAGCCCCGCTAGCGGGGGGGCTAGTCTCCTACAATGAGCAGTTCTTC
TRBJ2-1 | few | TRBV7-2 | NA | CASSFWGTNEQFF | TGTGCCAGCAGCTTTTGGGGGACCAATGAGCAGTTCTTC
TRBJ1-4 | NA | TRBV6-6 | NA | CASSYVVAVGGEKLFF | TGTGCCAGCAGTTATGTGGTGGCGGTGGGAGGGGAAAAACTGTTTTTT
TRBJ2-3 | NA | TRBV29-1 | NA | CSVPGFSAQYF | TGCAGCGTCCCAGGGTTTTCAGCGCAGTATTTT
TRBJ2-1 | NA | TRBV11-2 | NA | CASSLGRRGDGNEQFF | TGTGCCAGCAGCTTGGGGAGGAGGGGGGACGGCAATGAGCAGTTCTTC
TRBJ1-1 | NA | TRBV5-1 | TRBD1 | CASSLLSMSPQGARNTEAFF | TGCGCCAGCAGCTTGTTGAGTATGTCCCCTCAGGGGGCGAGGAACACTGAAGCTTTCTTT
TRBJ2-7 | few | TRBV5-1 | NA | CASSLDSSSSYEQYF | TGCGCCAGCAGCTTGGATTCCTCAAGCTCCTACGAGCAGTACTTC
TRBJ1-5 | few | TRBV19 | NA | CASSSAGTFNQPQHF | TGTGCCAGTAGTTCCGCCGGGACCTTCAATCAGCCCCAGCATTTT
TRBJ2-3 | few | TRBV7-8 | NA | CASSSGWGTDTQYF | TGTGCCAGCAGCTCGGGGTGGGGCACAGATACGCAGTATTTT
TRBJ2-2 | few | TRBV14 | NA | CASRLTANTGELFF | TGTGCCAGCAGGCTGACAGCGAACACCGGGGAGCTGTTTTTT
TRBJ1-6 | NA | TRBV12-3/TRBV12-4 | TRBD1 | CASSFDRDNSPLHF | TGTGCCAGCAGTTTCGACAGGGATAATTCACCCCTCCACTTT
TRBJ1-4 | many | TRBV4-2 | NA | CASSQDWGRTNEKLFF | TGTGCCAGCAGCCAAGATTGGGGGCGAACTAATGAAAAACTGTTTTTT
TRBJ2-1 | NA | TRBV6-2/TRBV6-3 | NA | CASSYRPSSAYEQFF | TGTGCCAGCAGTTACCGACCTTCCTCGGCATATGAGCAGTTCTTC
TRBJ1-2 | NA | TRBV11-1 | NA | CASSPGTWDGYTF | TGTGCCAGCAGCCCTGGGACGTGGGATGGCTACACCTTC
TRBJ2-1 | many | TRBV4-3 | NA | CASTPDGTYNEQFF | TGCGCCAGCACCCCGGACGGAACCTACAATGAGCAGTTCTTC
TRBJ1-2 | NA | TRBV11-2 | TRBD1 | CASSPMLGQGMTF | TGTGCCAGCAGCCCAATGCTCGGACAGGGTATGACCTTC
TRBJ1-2 | NA | TRBV6-1 | NA | CASMWGLYGYTF | TGTGCCAGCATGTGGGGCCTATATGGCTACACCTTC
TRBJ2-6 | few | TRBV11-2 | NA | CASSLWGPSSGANVLTF | TGTGCCAGCAGCTTATGGGGGCCGAGCTCTGGGGCCAACGTCCTGACTTTC
TRBJ2-5 | few | TRBV2 | NA | CASRDGYQETQYF | TGTGCCAGCAGGGACGGCTACCAAGAGACCCAGTACTTC
TRBJ2-3 | few | TRBV7-2 | TRBD2 | CASSRGGAEDTQYF | TGTGCCAGCAGCCGGGGGGGGGCAGAAGATACGCAGTATTTT
TRBJ1-1 | few | TRBV30 | NA | CAAGPKITEAFF | TGTGCCGCGGGACCGAAGATAACTGAAGCTTTCTTT
TRBJ1-2 | NA | TRBV28 | TRBD1 | CASSLGGQGAKGYTF | TGTGCCAGCAGTTTGGGGGGACAGGGGGCGAAGGGCTACACCTTC
TRBJ2-3 | NA | TRBV11-1 | TRBD1 | CASRAPGGDTQYF | TGTGCCAGCAGGGCCCCAGGGGGCGATACGCAGTATTTT
TRBJ1-1 | NA | TRBV18 | NA | CASSAYQGEEAFF | TGTGCCAGCTCAGCATATCAGGGCGAGGAAGCTTTCTTT
TRBJ2-5 | few | TRBV18 | NA | CASSLESEETQYF | TGTGCCAGCTCACTGGAAAGCGAAGAGACCCAGTACTTC
TRBJ2-1 | NA | TRBV11-2 | TRBD2 | CASSLGGVAGGSGQFF | TGTGCCAGCAGCTTAGGAGGGGTAGCGGGGGGGAGCGGGCAGTTCTTC
TRBJ1-2 | NA | TRBV5-6 | NA | CASSTGPLYGYTF | TGTGCCAGCAGCACCGGACCCCTGTATGGCTACACCTTC
TRBJ1-5 | NA | TRBV12-3/TRBV12-4 | NA | CASSFNRDVSQPQHF | TGTGCCAGCAGTTTTAACAGGGACGTAAGTCAGCCCCAGCATTTT
TRBJ2-3 | few | TRBV11-2 | TRBD2 | CASSPRRLAGGSTDTQYF | TGTGCCAGCAGCCCCCGTCGACTAGCGGGGGGTAGCACAGATACGCAGTATTTT
TRBJ2-7 | few | TRBV25-1 | NA | CASSEDRTKDYEQYF | TGTGCCAGCAGTGAGGACAGGACTAAAGACTACGAGCAGTACTTC
TRBJ1-5 | few | TRBV7-6 | NA | CASSLAGTRSGPQHF | TGTGCCAGCAGCTTAGCCGGGACGCGCAGTGGGCCCCAGCATTTT
TRBJ2-1 | few | TRBV5-4 | TRBD1 | CASSAKFGTASNEQFF | TGTGCCAGCAGCGCGAAGTTCGGGACAGCTTCCAATGAGCAGTTCTTC
TRBJ2-5 | NA | TRBV7-9 | TRBD1 | CASSRDRYQETQYF | TGTGCCAGCAGCCGGGACAGGTACCAAGAGACCCAGTACTTC
TRBJ2-7 | NA | TRBV5-1 | NA | CASSSRTAAYEQYF | TGCGCCAGCAGCAGTCGGACAGCCGCCTACGAGCAGTACTTC
TRBJ2-1 | few | TRBV18 | NA | CASSSLGQGYNEQFF | TGTGCCAGCTCGTCCCTCGGTCAGGGTTACAATGAGCAGTTCTTC